This T cell receptor (beta chain) was profiled in a study of vaccination effects on CD4 cells after COVID-19. For the study at large: Participants received two doses of either the BNT162b2 or mRNA-1273 vaccine. From two convalescent patients, samples were taken 16 days and one week before vaccination.

This CDR3 region has 18 residues. CDR1 and CDR2 from the germline V gene are LGHDT and YNNKEL (reference sequence). Trimming removed 1 base from V and 5 bases from J; junction bases left unmatched: 13. As to this clone: What it binds is not known.

Profiled with immunoSEQ multiplex PCR; TCRdb holds only in-frame clones, not every one. The table records roughly 45,000 clones, about three quarters of them present only once. Study-wide results and limits: In people who had recovered, most post-vaccine spike-reactive clones were new vaccine-induced clones.

CD4+ T cells specific for antigen were expanded with viral peptide pools by the ViraFEST assay before sequencing. Culture proceeded for about ten days, and CD4+ T cells were then isolated. The person was diagnosed with PCR-confirmed SARS-CoV-2 infection between March and December 2020. After two million PBMC were placed in each well, they were cultured with approximately 9.4 IU/ml IL-2 and approximately 9.4 ug/ml peptides. The chain uses TRBV3-1 (or the pseudogene TRBV3-2) and TRBJ2-2; TRBD2 aligns across 7 bases. This receptor was obtained from a human donor who had a prior SARS-CoV-2 infection. Sequencing was performed on CD4+ T cells from PBMCs cultured with a peptide pool, taken before COVID-19 vaccination. CDR3 DNA sequence: TGTGCCAGCAGCCAAGTTTTGCGAGGGGCGGGGGATACCGGGGAGCTGTTTTTT. Protein: CASSQVLRGAGDTGELFF.